This TCR beta chain was identified during a study of healthy donors' naive CD4 and CD8 T cells. Study-level results: About 13% of CD4/CD8 propensity variance appeared explained by V, J and CDR3 charge.

Naive T cells were sorted: CD4+CD8-CD45RO-CD45RA+ for CD4+, CD8+CD4-CD45RA+CD27bright for CD8+. To note about this clonotype: Its target is not known.

Trimming left V 2 bases short and J 8 bases short, with 12 bases between. Germline V gives CDR1 LNHDA, CDR2 SQIVND (reference sequence). This CDR3 is built from 13 residues. Starting from about 470 ng of total RNA, TCR libraries were made with linear amplification. Under the authors' procedure: 5 healthy donors contributed approximately 78,000 sequenced TCR alpha transcripts. TCRdb recomputed calls from the reads with MiXCR, one row per CDR3 protein. The V and J calls and clone size are TCRdb's, not the authors'. This sample has approximately 200,000 distinct CDR3 sequences, with about 70% found just once.

The sequenced material came from naive CD4+ and CD8+ T cells sorted from blood, pooled from several donors. V and J are TRBV19 and TRBJ1-2; D is uncertain. The source of this sequence is a pool of human donors in good health; the sample pools cells from several healthy donors. CDR3 residues: CASSIPGLGGYTF. DNA of the CDR3: TGTGCCAGTAGTATACCAGGCCTAGGAGGCTACACCTTC.